This T cell receptor (beta chain) came from a study of long-term antiretroviral therapy in people with HIV. The study, taken as a whole, reports: Clones showing expansion before ART dominated the repertoire at all time points.

Every participant with HIV received treatment in the United States. Survey level was the resolution at which the v3.0 immunoSEQ assay ran. Assay used: immunoSEQ multiplex PCR; TCRdb lists only in-frame clones, some missing. The sample lists about 10,000 clones, 75% to 90% occurring once. With respect to this clone: What it binds is unknown.

CDR3 length: 15 amino acids. The V gene end was trimmed by 6 bases and the J gene end by 8 bases; junction bases not matched to a gene: 7. Germline V gene lookup returns CDR1 MGHRA and CDR2 YSYEKL. The origin of this receptor is a woman aged 40 to 50 with HIV. Sequenced here: unsorted PBMCs, sampled 0.2 years before starting antiretroviral therapy. The J gene is TRBJ1-4, the V gene TRBV4-1, with 12 bases aligning to TRBD1. CDR3 DNA sequence: TGCGCCAGCAGGGGGACAGGGGGCATTAGGGAAAAACTGTTTTTT. It translates to CASRGTGGIREKLFF.